A single sample is the source of the 29 T cell receptor beta chains below, sequenced in a study of T cells in Graves' hyperthyroidism and ophthalmopathy. Amplification of TCR beta CDR3 regions used RNA as the template. The HTBI set primed first-round TCR CDR3 RT-PCR. Using its own MiXCR run on the multiplex PCR reads, TCRdb lists one record per CDR3 protein. The repertoire has around 340,000 distinct CDR3 sequences, about 18% of them found once; the top ten carry around 35%. Sequenced: blood. The source is a young woman with Graves' hyperthyroidism that later progressed to Graves' ophthalmopathy.

The CDR3 nucleotides read TGTGCCAGCTCACCTGGGTCCGAGCAGTACGTC. It is translated as CASSPGSEQYV. The chain uses TRBV18 and TRBJ2-7; D is uncertain. The CDR3 is 11 residues long. Trimming took 3 bases from V and 6 from J, leaving 6 bases between them. CDR1 KGHSH and CDR2 LQKENI come from the germline V gene.

This clonotype was detected only a few times. The chain is built from TRBV4-2 and TRBJ1-5; the D is unclear. Germline CDR1 is LGHNA and CDR2 is YNFKEQ. The CDR3 contains 16 residues. The V and J ends lost 0 bases and 0 bases respectively, with 9 bases between them. In nucleotides, the CDR3 is TGTGCCAGCAGCCAAGAGGTCGGGATTAGCAATCAGCCCCAGCATTTT. This encodes CASSQEVGISNQPQHF.

The chain joins TRBV20-1 to TRBJ2-1, with D hard to call. V was pared by 0 bases and J by 3 bases, with 12 bases between. The CDR3 is 15 amino acids. CDR1 is DFQATT and CDR2 is SNEGSKA in the germline V gene (reference sequence). The CDR3 region has the DNA TGCAGTGCTAGAGATCCGCCTGCGAACTACAATGAGCAGTTCTTC. Translation: CSARDPPANYNEQFF.

The chain combines TRBV12-3 or TRBV12-4 with TRBJ1-4; TRBD1 aligns across 7 bases. The J segment lost 11 bases and the V segment lost 6 bases, leaving 12 bases of the junction unmatched. The CDR3 extends over 14 amino acids. The DNA of the CDR3 is TGTGCCAGCAGCAAACCACCAGGGGGGGAGAAACTGTTTTTT. It codes for CASSKPPGGEKLFF.

Many counts were recorded for this clonotype. This chain links TRBV11-2 with TRBJ2-7; 8 bases fit TRBD1. Germline values: CDR1 SGHAT, CDR2 FQNNGV. The CDR3 length is 18 residues. Unmatched junction bases numbered 14, after V lost 1 base and J lost 3 bases. DNA for the CDR3: TGTGCCAGCAGCTTAGGTCCTCGAAGGACAGGGACCAACTACGAGCAGTACTTC. Its protein is CASSLGPRRTGTNYEQYF.

The CDR3 bases are TGTGCCAGCAGTGAAGAGTATGAATACAATGAGCAGTTCTTC. Amino acid sequence: CASSEEYEYNEQFF. V is TRBV6-1 and J is TRBJ2-1, with D unresolved. V was clipped by 1 base and J by 4 bases, with 8 bases between them. Germline loops: CDR1 MNHNS, CDR2 SASEGT. This CDR3 spans 14 amino acids.

This clonotype was detected only a few times. This rearrangement joins TRBV11-2 to TRBJ1-3; D is possibly TRBD1 (6 bases). Trimming took 3 bases from V and 0 from J, leaving 9 bases between them. The germline CDR1 and CDR2 sequences are SGHAT and FQNNGV. CDR3 length: 15 amino acids. CDR3 protein: CASSFGQTSGNTIYF. The CDR3 DNA reads TGTGCCAGCAGCTTCGGACAGACCTCTGGAAACACCATATATTTT.

This clonotype came up many times. J is TRBJ2-7 and V is TRBV5-1, with 14 bases aligning to TRBD2. Germline V gene lookup returns CDR1 SGHRS and CDR2 YFSETQ. The junction had 7 bases not matched to a gene; V was cut back by 4 bases and J by 1 base. The CDR3 extends over 17 amino acids. The CDR3 nucleotides read TGCGCCAGCAGCCCGGGGACTAGCGGGAGCAAATCCTACGAGCAGTACTTC. It is translated as CASSPGTSGSKSYEQYF.

This clonotype was seen many times. This sequence joins TRBV12-3 or TRBV12-4 and TRBJ2-2; D not resolved. The CDR3 is 16 residues long. The V gene lost 6 bases and the J gene lost 1 base, with 15 bases spanning the gap. The CDR3 protein is CASRPPQRENTGELFF. The CDR3 DNA is TGTGCCAGCAGACCCCCCCAGCGAGAGAACACCGGGGAGCTGTTTTTT.

Comments on this clonotype: At one end the junction does not follow the germline gene, possibly because of a read error. This rearrangement joins TRBV12-3 or TRBV12-4 to TRBJ2-1, with D unresolved. There are 16 residues in the CDR3. CDR3 amino acids: CASGLTAALLDNEQFF. In DNA, the CDR3 is TGTGCCAGCGGTTTAACGGCAGCACTTTTGGACAATGAGCAGTTCTTC.

There are many counts of this clonotype. V is TRBV20-1 and J is TRBJ1-1; TRBD1 aligns across 7 bases. Germline values: CDR1 DFQATT, CDR2 SNEGSKA (reference sequence). The V and J ends lost 0 bases and 7 bases, in that order; junction bases with no gene match: 20. This CDR3 is 18 amino acids long. CDR3 protein: CSARDDRQGPTGTVEAFF. The DNA of the CDR3 is TGCAGTGCTAGAGATGACAGGCAGGGCCCCACGGGGACAGTTGAAGCTTTCTTT.

J is TRBJ2-2 and V is TRBV6-1; D perhaps matches TRBD1 (5 bases). V lost 3 bases and J 5 bases, leaving 19 bases between the germline ends. The CDR3 runs to 17 residues. CDR1 and CDR2 (germline): MNHNS, SASEGT. The CDR3 bases are TGTGCCAGCAGTGATACGACTCGTACAGGAAGAACCGGGGAGCTGTTTTTT. This translates into CASSDTTRTGRTGELFF.

This clonotype was picked up many times. This chain joins TRBV28 and TRBJ2-1; a weak D match, TRBD1 (5 bases). The CDR3 covers 14 residues. Germline loops: CDR1 MDHEN, CDR2 SYDVKM. V lost 3 bases, J lost 7 bases, and 13 bases lay in between. The CDR3, as DNA: TGTGCCAGCAGTTTGGTAGGGGATGGGAATGAGCAGTTCTTC. This sequence encodes CASSLVGDGNEQFF.

This clonotype was found a few times. This sequence joins TRBV18 and TRBJ1-1; possibly TRBD1 for D (5 bases). Trimming took 8 bases from V and 2 from J, leaving 15 bases between them. Per germline, CDR1 KGHSH and CDR2 LQKENI. The CDR3 length is 14 residues. CDR3 region: CASPGAPGNTEAFF. The CDR3 region has the DNA TGTGCCAGCCCTGGGGCCCCAGGTAACACTGAAGCTTTCTTT.

This clonotype turned up a few times. The chain employs TRBV7-9 and TRBJ1-1; D is ambiguous. Germline V CDR1 and CDR2: SEHNR, FQNEAQ (reference sequence). V lost 4 bases and J 3 bases, leaving 9 bases between the germline ends. This CDR3 is built from 13 residues. This CDR3 reads CASSSPFDTEAFF. DNA for the CDR3: TGTGCCAGCAGCTCCCCATTCGACACTGAAGCTTTCTTT.

For the CDR3, the DNA is TGTGCCATCAGTGAGTCGAGGGGCGCCATAGGAAACACCATATATTTT. It translates to CAISESRGAIGNTIYF. The V gene is TRBV10-3, the J gene TRBJ1-3; the D gene is possibly TRBD1 (5 bases). Germline V CDR1 and CDR2: ENHRY, SYGVKD. V dropped 0 bases and J dropped 4 bases, with 13 bases sitting between them. The CDR3 extends over 16 amino acids.

The sample holds many counts of this clonotype. The chain combines TRBV9 with TRBJ2-2; 10 nucleotides line up with TRBD2. The CDR3 totals 16 residues. Germline-derived CDR1 and CDR2 are SGDLS and YYNGEE. Trimming cost V 2 bases and J 8 bases; bases outside gene matches: 9. The CDR3 DNA reads TGTGCCAGCAGCGTTGGAAGCGGGAGGGCCCTTGGGGAGCTGTTTTTT. Its protein product is CASSVGSGRALGELFF. Combining the CDR3 with reference TRBV9 and TRBJ2-2 gives the whole variable domain DSGVTQTPKHLITATGQRVTLRCSPRSGDLSVYWYQQSLDQGLQFLIQYYNGEERAKGNILERFSAQQFPDLHSELNLSSLELGDSALYFCASSVGSGRALGELFFGEGSRLTVL.

This clonotype was seen ten or more times. The V and J genes are TRBV28 and TRBJ1-5; D not certain. Deletions cut 6 bases from V and 6 bases from J, with 12 bases between. This CDR3 contains 13 residues. Germline V gene sequence: CDR1 MDHEN, CDR2 SYDVKM. The CDR3 protein is CASRLDEIQPQHF. The CDR3 DNA sequence: TGTGCCAGCAGACTCGACGAGATTCAGCCCCAGCATTTT.

This clonotype was seen at least ten times. In nucleotides, the CDR3 is TGTGCCAGCAGTGAAGTCGGGAGGATGGATGGCTACACCTTC. Translated, it gives CASSEVGRMDGYTF. This chain connects TRBV2 to TRBJ1-2, with D unresolved. V gave up 1 base and J gave up 6 bases, with 12 bases separating them. CDR3 length equals 14 residues. Germline V gene lookup returns CDR1 SNHLY and CDR2 FYNNEI.

This clonotype came up many times. J is TRBJ2-1 and V is TRBV11-2; no clear D gene. V was trimmed by 7 bases and J by 6 bases, leaving 16 bases between them. Germline values: CDR1 SGHAT, CDR2 FQNNGV. The CDR3 is made up of 14 amino acids. The CDR3 nucleotides are TGTGCCAGCACCGTAAGGCTCCGGGCCAATGAGCAGTTCTTC. This encodes CASTVRLRANEQFF.

This chain joins TRBV7-9 and TRBJ2-4; TRBD2 might be the D (6 bases). The V gene lost 0 bases and the J gene lost 0 bases, with 9 bases spanning the gap. This CDR3 has 16 amino acids. CDR1 and CDR2 (germline): SEHNR, FQNEAQ (reference sequence). DNA of the CDR3: TGTGCCAGCAGCTTAGCCACAGCGGGAGCCAAAAACATTCAGTACTTC. Protein: CASSLATAGAKNIQYF.

This clonotype was recorded a few times. The V call is TRBV5-6, the J call TRBJ1-5; no definite D call. Between the trimmed V and J ends, which lost 4 bases and 4 bases, there was a span of 15 bases. The CDR3 length is 15 residues. In germline, CDR1 is SGHDT, CDR2 YYEEEE. The CDR3 is CASSMTMTGNQPQHF. Written as DNA, the CDR3 is TGTGCCAGCAGCATGACGATGACCGGGAATCAGCCCCAGCATTTT.

This clonotype was detected many times. The chain couples TRBV6-2 or TRBV6-3 to TRBJ2-2; 11 nucleotides agree with TRBD1. Germline loops: CDR1 MNHEY, CDR2 SVGEGT. The J segment lost 3 bases and the V segment lost 2 bases, leaving 2 bases of the junction unmatched. CDR3 length: 16 residues. The CDR3 nucleotides are TGTGCCAGCAGTTACGGACAGGGGGCCTACACCGGGGAGCTGTTTTTT. Its translation is CASSYGQGAYTGELFF.

This clonotype was counted many times. The chain links TRBV29-1 to TRBJ2-1; 9 bases match TRBD2. CDR1 and CDR2 from the germline V gene are SQVTM and ANQGSEA. Trimming took 5 bases from V and 5 from J; bases not matched to a gene: 7. This CDR3 has 14 amino acids. The CDR3 region is CSVLGERGDNEQFF. CDR3 DNA: TGCAGCGTTCTAGGGGAGCGGGGGGACAATGAGCAGTTCTTC.

This clonotype showed up many times. The CDR3 bases are TGCGCCAGCAGATTTTATTTAACCAGGAGGCGTTGGGATAATTCACCCCTCCACTTT. Translation gives CASRFYLTRRRWDNSPLHF. This chain uses TRBV10-2 with TRBJ1-6; D is unclear. Germline V CDR1 and CDR2: WSHSY, SAAADI. Trimming cost V 6 bases and J 5 bases, with 26 bases left between them. The CDR3 consists of 19 residues.

This clonotype was detected many times. The chain joins TRBV7-8 to TRBJ2-7, with 8 bases matching TRBD2. Germline V CDR1 and CDR2: SGHVS, FQNEAQ. V was clipped by 1 base and J by 6 bases; unmatched bases: 2. The CDR3 consists of 13 residues. Here the CDR3 DNA reads TGTGCCAGCAGCTTAGTGACTAGCGCCGAGCAGTACTTC. Translation gives CASSLVTSAEQYF. Combining the CDR3 with reference TRBV7-8 and TRBJ2-7 gives the whole variable domain GAGVSQSPRYKVAKRGQDVALRCDPISGHVSLFWYQQALGQGPEFLTYFQNEAQLDKSGLPSDRFFAERPEGSVSTLKIQRTQQEDSAVYLCASSLVTSAEQYFGPGTRLTVT.

The V and J genes are TRBV5-6 and TRBJ2-1; TRBD1 aligns across 9 bases. J lost 12 bases, V lost 4 bases, and 5 bases had no gene match. This CDR3 is 12 amino acids long. Germline loops: CDR1 SGHDT, CDR2 YYEEEE. The CDR3 spells CASSPGTGRQFF. The CDR3 DNA reads as TGTGCCAGCAGCCCGGGGACAGGGAGGCAGTTCTTC.

In its sample, this clonotype was seen many times. The rearrangement uses TRBV5-6 and TRBJ2-1; the match to TRBD2 covers 10 bases. CDR3 length: 14 residues. V lost 2 bases and J lost 11; bases outside the gene matches: 7. CDR1 SGHDT and CDR2 YYEEEE come from the germline V gene. The CDR3 spells CASSFWTSGYKQFF. CDR3 in DNA: TGTGCCAGCAGCTTCTGGACTAGCGGTTATAAGCAGTTCTTC. The variable domain in full, completed from reference TRBV5-6 and TRBJ2-1, reads DAGVTQSPTHLIKTRGQQVTLRCSPKSGHDTVSWYQQALGQGPQFIFQYYEEEERQRGNFPDRFSGHQFPNYSSELNVNALLLGDSALYLCASSFWTSGYKQFFGPGTRLTVL.

In this sample, this clonotype turned up many times. The CDR3 region is CASSLIAPADHTDTQYF. In nucleotides, the CDR3 is TGTGCCAGCAGCTTAATAGCCCCAGCAGACCACACAGATACGCAGTATTTT. The chain carries TRBV7-6 and TRBJ2-3; no definite D call. Germline CDR1 and CDR2: SGHVS and FNYEAQ. The CDR3 length is 17 residues. Trimming took 2 bases from V and 2 from J, leaving 17 bases between them.